This T cell receptor beta chain came from a study of cytomegalovirus exposure and HLA in healthy donors. In the study overall: Researchers previously reported finding about 110 million unique TCR beta sequences from about 200 million T cells.

Primers: 60 Vbeta forward and 13 Jbeta reverse. This table comes from immunoSEQ multiplex PCR, and its TCRdb copy is limited to in-frame clones, with some not included. The sample has roughly 200,000 clones, 82% seen once. A remark on this clone: The antigen is undetermined.

Study findings and constraints: Most TCR sequences showed up rarely, but some public TCRs showed up in many donors. Being productive about 87% or about 30% of the time was typical of most TCR beta V segments in an earlier analysis. When analyzed later, a missense DCLRE1C variant was found to be linked to TCR beta V- and J-gene trimming.

The germline V and J ends were trimmed by 4 bases and 9 bases, with 20 bases remaining between them. The V gene's germline CDR1 is SGHRS and CDR2 YFSETQ. The CDR3 loop spans 15 amino acids. The sample comprised PBMCs. The clonotype was recovered from a woman aged 18-29 years in good health and CMV-seronegative. V usage is TRBV5-1 and J usage is TRBJ2-1; D uncertain. CDR3 in amino acids: CASSPETYRGSEQFF. The CDR3 DNA reads TGCGCCAGCAGCCCGGAGACTTATCGAGGAAGTGAGCAGTTCTTC.